The text below deals with one TCR beta chain. Its specificity is unknown. This sample was taken from a study of T cell responses to AZD1222 COVID-19 vaccine. Study-wide findings and caveats: Seropositivity was recorded at baseline in only 6 or 7 AZD1222 recipients. Distributed over spike, vaccine-associated CD4 TCRs predominated at 160-218 and 743-854.

Sequencing was performed with immunoSEQ multiplex PCR; in TCRdb, only in-frame clones are kept and a portion is missing. Of roughly 97,000 clones listed, over 70% are singletons. CDR3 length equals 14 residues. V lost 4 bases, J lost 5 bases, and 11 bases lay in between. CDR1 LGHNA and CDR2 YNFKEQ come from the germline V gene. The TCR originated in an adult in good health. The chain couples TRBV4-2 to TRBJ1-4; no clear D gene. The material sequenced was peripheral blood, taken on day 0 of AZD1222 vaccination. The CDR3 spells CASSRGGMNEKLFF. The DNA for the CDR3 is TGTGCCAGCAGCCGAGGAGGGATGAATGAAAAACTGTTTTTT.